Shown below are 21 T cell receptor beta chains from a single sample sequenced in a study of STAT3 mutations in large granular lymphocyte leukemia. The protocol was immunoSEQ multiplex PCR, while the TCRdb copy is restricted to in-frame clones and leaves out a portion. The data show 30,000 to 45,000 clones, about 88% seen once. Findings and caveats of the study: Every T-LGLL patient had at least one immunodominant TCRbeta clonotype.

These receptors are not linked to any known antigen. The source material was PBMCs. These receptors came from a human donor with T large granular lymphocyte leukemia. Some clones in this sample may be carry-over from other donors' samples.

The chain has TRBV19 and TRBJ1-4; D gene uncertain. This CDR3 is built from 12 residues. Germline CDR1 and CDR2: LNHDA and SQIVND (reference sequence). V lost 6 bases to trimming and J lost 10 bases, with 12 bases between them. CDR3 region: CASRMDGGKLFF. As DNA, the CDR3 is TGTGCCAGTAGGATGGACGGAGGAAAACTGTTTTTT.

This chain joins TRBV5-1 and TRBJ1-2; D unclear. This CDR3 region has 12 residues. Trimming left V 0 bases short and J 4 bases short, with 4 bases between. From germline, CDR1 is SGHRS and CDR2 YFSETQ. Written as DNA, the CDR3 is TGCGCCAGCAGCTTGGACACCTATGGCTACACCTTC. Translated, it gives CASSLDTYGYTF.

CDR3 bases: TGTGCCATCAGTGAGTTCGGGACTAATAGCAATCAGCCCCAGCATTTT. Translated, it gives CAISEFGTNSNQPQHF. The chain links TRBV10-3 to TRBJ1-5, with D perhaps matching TRBD1 (5 bases). The CDR3 sequence is 16 residues long. CDR1 is ENHRY and CDR2 is SYGVKD in the germline V gene. V was pared by 1 base and J by 0 bases, with 10 bases between.

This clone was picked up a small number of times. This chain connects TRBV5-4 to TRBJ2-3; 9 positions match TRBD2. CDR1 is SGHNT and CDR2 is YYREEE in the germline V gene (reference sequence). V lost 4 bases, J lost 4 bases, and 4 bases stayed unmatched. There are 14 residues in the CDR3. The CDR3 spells CASSPGLAPDTQYF. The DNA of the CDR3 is TGTGCCAGCAGCCCGGGACTAGCACCAGATACGCAGTATTTT.

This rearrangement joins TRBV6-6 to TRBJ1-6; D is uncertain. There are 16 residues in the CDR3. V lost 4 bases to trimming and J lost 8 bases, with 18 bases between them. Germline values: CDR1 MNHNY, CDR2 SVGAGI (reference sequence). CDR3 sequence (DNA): TGTGCCAGCAGTTCGGGAGCGGCACATCGGGATTCACCCCTCCACTTT. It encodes CASSSGAAHRDSPLHF.

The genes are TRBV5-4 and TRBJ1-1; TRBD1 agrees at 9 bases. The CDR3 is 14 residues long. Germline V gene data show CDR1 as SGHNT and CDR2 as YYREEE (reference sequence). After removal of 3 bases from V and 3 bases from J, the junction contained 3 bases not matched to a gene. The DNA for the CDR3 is TGTGCCAGCAGCTCGGACAGGGGCTACACTGAAGCTTTCTTT. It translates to CASSSDRGYTEAFF.

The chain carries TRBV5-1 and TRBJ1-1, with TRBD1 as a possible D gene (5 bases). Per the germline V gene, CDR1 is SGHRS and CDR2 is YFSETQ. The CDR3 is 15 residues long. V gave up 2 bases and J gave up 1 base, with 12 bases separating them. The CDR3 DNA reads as TGCGCCAGCAGCTTTTCGGGGGTCCAGAACACTGAAGCTTTCTTT. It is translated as CASSFSGVQNTEAFF.

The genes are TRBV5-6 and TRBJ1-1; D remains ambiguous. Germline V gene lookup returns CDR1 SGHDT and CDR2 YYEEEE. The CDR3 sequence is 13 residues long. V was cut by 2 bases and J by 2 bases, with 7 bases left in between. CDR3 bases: TGTGCCAGCAGCTTTTCGGTCAACACTGAAGCTTTCTTT. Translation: CASSFSVNTEAFF.

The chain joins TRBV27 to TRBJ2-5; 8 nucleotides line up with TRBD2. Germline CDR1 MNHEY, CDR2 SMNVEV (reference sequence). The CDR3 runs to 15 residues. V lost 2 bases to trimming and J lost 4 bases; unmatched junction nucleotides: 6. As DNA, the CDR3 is TGTGCCAGCAGTTTACGCGGGACTAGGGGAGAGACCCAGTACTTC. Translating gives CASSLRGTRGETQYF.

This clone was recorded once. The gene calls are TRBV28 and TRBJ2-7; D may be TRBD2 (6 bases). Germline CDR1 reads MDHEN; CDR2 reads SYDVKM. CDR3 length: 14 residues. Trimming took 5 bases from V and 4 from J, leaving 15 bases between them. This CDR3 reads CASSQGPAGYEQYV. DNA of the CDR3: TGTGCCAGCAGTCAAGGGCCAGCGGGTTACGAGCAGTACGTC.

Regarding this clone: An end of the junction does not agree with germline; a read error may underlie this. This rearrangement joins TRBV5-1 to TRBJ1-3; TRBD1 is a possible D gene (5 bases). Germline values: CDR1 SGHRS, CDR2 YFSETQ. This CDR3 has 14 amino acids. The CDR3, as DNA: TGCGCCAGCAGTTTGGGACTCTCTGGAAACACCATATATTTT. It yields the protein CASSLGLSGNTIYF.

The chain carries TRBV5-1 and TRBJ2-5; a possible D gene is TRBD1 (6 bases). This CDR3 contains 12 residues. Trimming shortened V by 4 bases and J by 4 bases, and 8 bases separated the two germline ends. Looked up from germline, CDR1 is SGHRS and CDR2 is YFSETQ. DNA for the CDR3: TGCGCCAGCAGCCTGGACAGAGAGACCCAGTACTTC. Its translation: CASSLDRETQYF.

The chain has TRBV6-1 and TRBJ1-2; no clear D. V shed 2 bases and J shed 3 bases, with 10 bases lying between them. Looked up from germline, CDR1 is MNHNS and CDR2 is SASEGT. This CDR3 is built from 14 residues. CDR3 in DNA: TGTGCCAGCAGTGAAAGTTGGGAGGACTATGGCTACACCTTC. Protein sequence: CASSESWEDYGYTF.

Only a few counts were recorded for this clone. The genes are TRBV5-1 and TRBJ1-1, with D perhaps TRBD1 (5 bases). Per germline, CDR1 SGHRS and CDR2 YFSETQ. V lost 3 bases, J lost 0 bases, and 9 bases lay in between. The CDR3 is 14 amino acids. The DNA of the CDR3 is TGCGCCAGCAGCTCAGGACAAGTGAACACTGAAGCTTTCTTT. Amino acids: CASSSGQVNTEAFF. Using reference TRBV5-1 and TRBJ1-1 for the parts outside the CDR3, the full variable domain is KAGVTQTPRYLIKTRGQQVTLSCSPISGHRSVSWYQQTPGQGLQFLFEYFSETQRNKGNFPGRFSGRQFSNSRSEMNVSTLELGDSALYLCASSSGQVNTEAFFGQGTRLTVV.

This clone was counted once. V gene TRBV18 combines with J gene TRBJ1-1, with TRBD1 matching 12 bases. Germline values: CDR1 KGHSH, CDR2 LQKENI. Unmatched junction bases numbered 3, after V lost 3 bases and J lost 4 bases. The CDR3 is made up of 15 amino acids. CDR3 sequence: CASSPLGQGATEAFF. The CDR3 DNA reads TGTGCCAGCTCACCTTTGGGACAGGGGGCCACTGAAGCTTTCTTT.

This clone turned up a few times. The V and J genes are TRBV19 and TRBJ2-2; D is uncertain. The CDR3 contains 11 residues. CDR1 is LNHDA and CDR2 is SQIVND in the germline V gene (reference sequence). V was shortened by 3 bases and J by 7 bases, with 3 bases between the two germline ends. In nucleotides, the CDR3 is TGTGCCAGTAGTATCGGCGGGGAGCTGTTTTTT. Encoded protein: CASSIGGELFF.

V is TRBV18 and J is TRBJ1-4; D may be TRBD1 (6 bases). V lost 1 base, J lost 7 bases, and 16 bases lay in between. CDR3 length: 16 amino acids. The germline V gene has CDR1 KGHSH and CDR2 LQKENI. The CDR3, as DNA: TGTGCCAGCTCACCACGTGGGGGGCCCCCGGTTGAAAAACTGTTTTTT. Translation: CASSPRGGPPVEKLFF.

The CDR3 spells CASSFGPAGDTEAFF. The DNA of the CDR3 is TGTGCCAGCAGCTTTGGACCGGCAGGGGACACTGAAGCTTTCTTT. The chain recombines TRBV7-8 with TRBJ1-1; D perhaps matches TRBD1 (6 bases). The V gene's germline CDR1 is SGHVS and CDR2 FQNEAQ. The CDR3 extends over 15 amino acids. V was pared by 3 bases and J by 3 bases, with 14 bases between.

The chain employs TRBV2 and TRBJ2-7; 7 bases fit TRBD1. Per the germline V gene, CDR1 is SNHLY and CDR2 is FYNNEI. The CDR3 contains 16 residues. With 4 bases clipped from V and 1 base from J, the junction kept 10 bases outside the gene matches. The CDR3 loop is CASSVRIAGGSYEQYF. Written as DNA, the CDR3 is TGTGCCAGCAGTGTCCGGATTGCAGGGGGATCCTACGAGCAGTACTTC.

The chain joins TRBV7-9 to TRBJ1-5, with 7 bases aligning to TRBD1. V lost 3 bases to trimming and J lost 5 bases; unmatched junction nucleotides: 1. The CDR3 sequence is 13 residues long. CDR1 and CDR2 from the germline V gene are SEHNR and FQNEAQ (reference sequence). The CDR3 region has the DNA TGTGCCAGCAGCTTCAGGGGGGATCAGCCCCAGCATTTT. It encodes CASSFRGDQPQHF. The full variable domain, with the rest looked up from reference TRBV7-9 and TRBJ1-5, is DTGVSQNPRHKITKRGQNVTFRCDPISEHNRLYWYRQTLGQGPEFLTYFQNEAQLEKSRLLSDRFSAERPKGSFSTLEIQRTEQGDSAMYLCASSFRGDQPQHFGDGTRLSIL.

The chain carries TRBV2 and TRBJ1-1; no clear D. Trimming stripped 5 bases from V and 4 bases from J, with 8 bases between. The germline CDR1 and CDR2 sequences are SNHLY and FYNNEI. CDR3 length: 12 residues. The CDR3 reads CASSTGGTEAFF. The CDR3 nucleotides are TGTGCCAGCAGTACGGGAGGCACTGAAGCTTTCTTT.